This TCR beta chain was found in a study of vaccination effects on CD4 cells after COVID-19. On this clone itself: The antigen remains undetermined.

Subsequent to a culture period of 10 days, CD4+ T cells were isolated. Each participant received a vaccine that was either BNT162b2 or mRNA-1273, given as two doses. Nucleocapsid antibodies stayed negative before and after vaccination, showing no earlier SARS-CoV-2 infection. Assay used: immunoSEQ multiplex PCR; TCRdb lists only in-frame clones, some missing. This table has some 69,000 clones, approximately 73% appearing once. Trimming shortened V by 4 bases and J by 3 bases, and 13 bases separated the two germline ends. Per the germline V gene, CDR1 is SEHNR and CDR2 is FQNEAQ (reference sequence). The CDR3 is made up of 14 amino acids.

The clonotype comes from a human donor who received a COVID-19 vaccine. Sequencing was performed on CD4+ T cells from PBMCs cultured without peptide, taken after COVID-19 vaccination. The rearrangement uses TRBV7-9 and TRBJ2-7; D might be TRBD1 (5 bases). The CDR3 loop reads CASSSRAGFYEQYV. In nucleotides, the CDR3 is TGTGCCAGCAGCTCCCGTGCAGGGTTCTACGAGCAGTACGTC.